This entry lists 24 T cell receptor beta chains sequenced from one sample in a study. Cells sorted as Tregs were CD4+, CD25+ and CD127-/low. TCRdb reanalysed the 5' RACE reads using MiXCR and keeps one entry per CDR3 protein. This sample has some 44,000 distinct CDR3 sequences, with roughly 21% found just once. The specimen was Tregs sorted from blood. The receptors come from a female donor with breast cancer.

The table lists this clonotype with many counts. The CDR3 spells CASSAGYREKLFF. CDR3 bases: TGTGCCAGCAGCGCAGGGTATCGGGAAAAACTGTTTTTT. V usage is TRBV9 and J usage is TRBJ1-4; D possibly corresponds to TRBD1 (5 bases). The V gene's germline CDR1 is SGDLS and CDR2 YYNGEE. Trimming cost V 3 bases and J 8 bases, with 11 bases left between them. This CDR3 contains 13 residues.

As concerns this clonotype: A much larger clone lies one base from this, so it may be a read error. The rearrangement uses TRBV20-1 and TRBJ2-1, with TRBD2 matching over 10 bases. This CDR3 spans 17 amino acids. Germline assignment: CDR1 DFQATT and CDR2 SNEGSKA (reference sequence). CDR3 residues: CSARAGTSVRPYNERFF. CDR3 nucleotides: TGCAGTGCTAGAGCCGGGACTAGCGTTCGACCCTACAATGAGCGGTTCTTC.

The chain combines TRBV2 with TRBJ2-7; 7 bases map to TRBD1. From germline, CDR1 is SNHLY and CDR2 FYNNEI. Trimming removed 7 bases from V and 7 bases from J; junction bases left unmatched: 4. CDR3 length: 11 amino acids. This CDR3 is CASKGAWEQYF. The CDR3 nucleotides are TGTGCCAGCAAGGGGGCTTGGGAGCAGTACTTC.

This rearrangement joins TRBV7-9 to TRBJ1-5; D is unclear. V was pared by 1 base and J by 2 bases, with 6 bases between. CDR1 is SEHNR and CDR2 is FQNEAQ in the germline V gene (reference sequence). The CDR3 has 14 amino acids. CDR3 nucleotide sequence: TGTGCCAGCAGCTTAGATGCCGGCAATCAGCCCCAGCATTTT. It yields the protein CASSLDAGNQPQHF. The full variable domain, completed using reference TRBV7-9 and TRBJ1-5, is DTGVSQNPRHKITKRGQNVTFRCDPISEHNRLYWYRQTLGQGPEFLTYFQNEAQLEKSRLLSDRFSAERPKGSFSTLEIQRTEQGDSAMYLCASSLDAGNQPQHFGDGTRLSIL.

The chain links TRBV7-8 to TRBJ2-1; D uncertain. Germline values: CDR1 SGHVS, CDR2 FQNEAQ. V dropped 3 bases and J dropped 0 bases, with 9 bases sitting between them. This CDR3 has 15 amino acids. CDR3: CASSFSVSSYNEQFF. CDR3 DNA sequence: TGTGCCAGCAGCTTCTCTGTAAGCTCCTACAATGAGCAGTTCTTC. Full variable domain (rest looked up from reference TRBV7-8 and TRBJ2-1): GAGVSQSPRYKVAKRGQDVALRCDPISGHVSLFWYQQALGQGPEFLTYFQNEAQLDKSGLPSDRFFAERPEGSVSTLKIQRTQQEDSAVYLCASSFSVSSYNEQFFGPGTRLTVL.

A remark on this clonotype: It may be a read error: a sequence one base away is much more abundant. This rearrangement joins TRBV4-1 to TRBJ2-3; a weak D match, TRBD2 (5 bases). CDR3 size: 13 residues. CDR1 and CDR2 (germline): MGHRA, YSYEKL. The CDR3: CASSGSPADTQNF. The CDR3 nucleotides are TGCGCCAGCAGCGGGAGCCCCGCAGATACGCAGAATTTT.

This clonotype was observed at least ten times. The chain couples TRBV6-5 to TRBJ1-2, with a weak D call TRBD1 (6 bases). Trimming left V 0 bases short and J 7 bases short, with 12 bases between. This CDR3 has 14 amino acids. Germline CDR1 is MNHEY and CDR2 is SVGAGI. The CDR3: CASSYSIAGAGYTF. The CDR3 region has the DNA TGTGCCAGCAGTTACTCGATTGCAGGGGCTGGCTACACCTTC.

This chain connects TRBV7-6 to TRBJ1-1, with D hard to call. The CDR3 loop spans 13 amino acids. The germline V gene encodes CDR1 SGHVS and CDR2 FNYEAQ. V was clipped by 5 bases and J by 1 base, with 8 bases between them. The CDR3, as DNA: TGTGCCAGCAGCCCAGGACCGAACACTGAAGCTTTCTTT. Amino acid sequence: CASSPGPNTEAFF.

V and J are TRBV20-1 and TRBJ1-1; 7 positions match TRBD1. Trimming at V came to 5 bases and at J to 1 base, leaving 7 bases not matched to a gene. Germline V gene data show CDR1 as DFQATT and CDR2 as SNEGSKA (reference sequence). The CDR3 contains 14 residues. The CDR3 nucleotides are TGCAGTGCTCTACAGGGGTTAACGAACACTGAAGCTTTCTTT. Its translation: CSALQGLTNTEAFF.

This clonotype was seen repeatedly, ten times or more. This sequence joins TRBV6-5 and TRBJ1-1; TRBD1 matches at 11 bases. With 8 bases clipped from V and 4 bases from J, the junction kept 6 bases outside the gene matches. This CDR3 is 14 amino acids long. Germline-derived CDR1 and CDR2 are MNHEY and SVGAGI. CDR3 protein: CASGTGTGGTEAFF. The CDR3 DNA follows: TGTGCCAGCGGCACCGGGACAGGGGGCACTGAAGCTTTCTTT.

In its sample, this clonotype was seen a few times. The chain employs TRBV5-6 and TRBJ2-2, with 9 bases identical to TRBD2. The CDR3 contains 17 residues. Germline-derived CDR1 and CDR2 are SGHDT and YYEEEE. J lost 0 bases, V lost 2 bases, and 5 bases had no gene match. The CDR3 loop is CASSLGLAGSNTGELFF. The DNA of the CDR3 is TGTGCCAGCAGCTTAGGGCTAGCGGGATCGAACACCGGGGAGCTGTTTTTT.

This clonotype was detected only a few times. J is TRBJ1-5 and V is TRBV6-1; D might be TRBD1 (6 bases). Trimming stripped 4 bases from V and 3 bases from J, with 19 bases between. CDR3 length equals 17 residues. The germline CDR1 and CDR2 sequences are MNHNS and SASEGT. As DNA, the CDR3 is TGTGCCAGCAGTGCCCAGGGGTGGGCGAAGAACAATCAGCCCCAGCATTTT. Translated: CASSAQGWAKNNQPQHF.

Only one count was recorded for this clonotype. This chain joins TRBV20-1 and TRBJ1-5, with 9 positions matching TRBD1. Trimming at V came to 5 bases and at J to 11 bases, leaving 16 bases not matched to a gene. This CDR3 spans 15 amino acids. CDR1 and CDR2 from the germline V gene are DFQATT and SNEGSKA (reference sequence). The CDR3 loop reads CSAGPYRGPGETQHF. The DNA for the CDR3 is TGCAGTGCTGGACCATACAGGGGGCCGGGGGAGACCCAGCATTTT.

This clonotype was counted a few times. The chain couples TRBV7-2 to TRBJ1-2; 12 bases match TRBD1. J was trimmed by 7 bases and V by 5 bases; bases with no gene match: 8. Per the germline V gene, CDR1 is SGHTA and CDR2 is FQGNSA. The CDR3 has 15 amino acids. The CDR3 protein is CASSRPGQGAGGYTF. CDR3 sequence (DNA): TGTGCCAGCAGCCGCCCGGGACAGGGGGCTGGTGGCTACACCTTC. The full variable domain, rest sourced from reference TRBV7-2 and TRBJ1-2, is GAGVSQSPSNKVTEKGKDVELRCDPISGHTALYWYRQSLGQGLEFLIYFQGNSAPDKSGLPSDRFSAERTGGSVSTLTIQRTQQEDSAVYLCASSRPGQGAGGYTFGSGTRLTVV.

This clonotype has at least ten counts. This rearrangement joins TRBV9 to TRBJ2-1; 8 bases align to TRBD2. In germline, CDR1 is SGDLS, CDR2 YYNGEE. Trimming took 3 bases from V and 0 from J; bases not matched to a gene: 2. The CDR3 contains 15 residues. The CDR3 region has the DNA TGTGCCAGCAGCGCCGGGGGGGACTCCTACAATGAGCAGTTCTTC. It is translated as CASSAGGDSYNEQFF.

Points on this clonotype: A clone one base away is much larger, so this may be a read error. The V gene is TRBV9, the J gene TRBJ2-1, with D unclear. The CDR3 has 13 amino acids. The germline CDR1 and CDR2 sequences are SGDLS and YYNGEE. V was clipped by 4 bases and J by 6 bases, with 11 bases between them. In DNA, the CDR3 is TGTGCCAGCAGCCCTGAGGTGCTCAATGAGCAGTTCTTC. Amino acids: CASSPEVLNEQFF. The full variable domain, with the rest looked up from reference TRBV9 and TRBJ2-1, is DSGVTQTPKHLITATGQRVTLRCSPRSGDLSVYWYQQSLDQGLQFLIQYYNGEERAKGNILERFSAQQFPDLHSELNLSSLELGDSALYFCASSPEVLNEQFFGPGTRLTVL.

This clonotype was counted a few times. At one of its ends the junction is not consistent with the germline gene, which may arise from a read error. The chain carries TRBV9 and TRBJ1-2; 9 bases align to TRBD1. This CDR3 has 15 residues. Looked up from germline, CDR1 is SGDLS and CDR2 is YYNGEE. CDR3 sequence (DNA): TGTGCCGGCAGCACCCACAGGGGGCCCGACTATGGCTACACCTTC. This sequence encodes CAGSTHRGPDYGYTF.

This clonotype turned up a few times. This chain links TRBV20-1 with TRBJ2-7; 14 bases line up with TRBD2. J lost 0 bases, V lost 3 bases, and 1 base had no gene match. Germline loops: CDR1 DFQATT, CDR2 SNEGSKA (reference sequence). The CDR3 is 15 amino acids. CDR3 amino acids: CSARGTSGSSYEQYF. The CDR3 DNA reads as TGCAGTGCTAGGGGGACTAGCGGGAGCTCCTACGAGCAGTACTTC.

The chain couples TRBV28 to TRBJ2-1; 11 bases are shared with TRBD2. V lost 4 bases and J lost 3; bases outside the gene matches: 17. The CDR3 length is 20 residues. CDR1 is MDHEN, CDR2 SYDVKM, per germline. CDR3 in amino acids: CASSSLAGVNTGTIYNEQFF. CDR3 DNA: TGTGCCAGCAGTTCACTAGCGGGAGTAAATACCGGGACGATCTACAATGAGCAGTTCTTC. Full variable domain (rest looked up from reference TRBV28 and TRBJ2-1): DVKVTQSSRYLVKRTGEKVFLECVQDMDHENMFWYRQDPGLGLRLIYFSYDVKMKEKGDIPEGYSVSREKKERFSLILESASTNQTSMYLCASSSLAGVNTGTIYNEQFFGPGTRLTVL.

A few counts support this clonotype. The CDR3 protein is CASSPGTAIPLHF. The CDR3 DNA follows: TGTGCCAGCAGCCCTGGGACAGCTATCCCCCTCCACTTT. The genes are TRBV7-6 and TRBJ1-6, with 7 nucleotides matching TRBD1. This CDR3 has 13 residues. The germline gives CDR1 SGHVS, CDR2 FNYEAQ. V shed 5 bases, J shed 13 bases, and the junction held 8 bases outside the gene matches.

As DNA, the CDR3 is TGCGCCAGCAGCTTGTTAACAGGGTCCAACGAGCAGTACTTC. Translation: CASSLLTGSNEQYF. The rearrangement links TRBV5-1 to TRBJ2-7, with a weak D call TRBD1 (6 bases). The CDR3 runs 14 residues. Germline lookup yields CDR1 SGHRS and CDR2 YFSETQ. The V end lost 1 base, the J end lost 5 bases, and 13 bases lay between the germline ends.

This clonotype was seen at least ten times. The chain couples TRBV7-9 to TRBJ2-7; the match to TRBD1 covers 9 bases. CDR1 and CDR2 from the germline V gene are SEHNR and FQNEAQ (reference sequence). This CDR3 is built from 14 residues. J gave up 4 bases and V 7 bases, and 8 bases lay outside the gene matches. CDR3 DNA sequence: TGTGCCAGCAACTCCGGGACAGGGAGGTACGAGCAGTACTTC. It specifies CASNSGTGRYEQYF.

The V and J genes are TRBV20-1 and TRBJ2-7; 7 bases line up with TRBD1. The V segment lost 4 bases and the J segment 6 bases; nucleotides outside the gene matches: 12. The V gene's germline CDR1 is DFQATT and CDR2 SNEGSKA (reference sequence). The CDR3 loop spans 14 amino acids. CDR3 protein: CSANSLTGIGEQYF. DNA of the CDR3: TGCAGTGCTAATTCTTTGACAGGGATCGGCGAGCAGTACTTC.

At least ten counts were recorded for this clonotype. Mismatch with germline at one junction end may stem from a read error. The chain uses TRBV4-1 and TRBJ1-4; TRBD1 might be the D (5 bases). Germline assignment: CDR1 MGHRA and CDR2 YSYEKL. The CDR3 totals 13 residues. CDR3: CASSPSTGLNGLF. DNA for the CDR3: TGCGCCAGCAGCCCTAGCACAGGCCTCAATGGGCTTTTT.